One and the same sample provided the 28 T cell receptor beta chains below, sequenced in a study of cytomegalovirus exposure and HLA in healthy donors. The PCR ran on 60 Vbeta and 13 Jbeta primers. Data came from immunoSEQ multiplex PCR; TCRdb stores just in-frame clones and leaves some out. The sample has some 270,000 clones; roughly 91% are singletons. Sequencing used PBMCs. These receptors all stem from a girl aged 2-10 years in good health and CMV-seronegative.

This chain uses TRBV1 with TRBJ2-1; no check of the table's D call, TRBD1, against the DNA was made. TRBV1 is listed as a pseudogene. This CDR3 has 17 amino acids. The CDR3 here is CTSSQDHLTPLRNEQFF. CDR3 in DNA: TGCACCAGCAGCCAAGATCATCTTACACCCTTACGCAATGAGCAGTTCTTC.

The V and J genes are TRBV2 and TRBJ1-4; possibly TRBD1 for D (5 bases). The V and J ends lost 2 bases and 6 bases respectively, with 10 bases between them. The CDR3 is 14 amino acids. In germline, CDR1 is SNHLY, CDR2 FYNNEI. For the CDR3, the DNA is TGTGCCAGCAGTGAACAGGGATTGGATGAAAAACTGTTTTTT. This encodes CASSEQGLDEKLFF.

CDR3 nucleotide sequence: TGTGCCAGCAGCTTATCCCACAGGAAAGCCTACAATGAGCAGTTCTTC. It translates to CASSLSHRKAYNEQFF. The chain employs TRBV13 and TRBJ2-1; possibly TRBD1 for D (5 bases). V shed 2 bases and J shed 2 bases, with 13 bases lying between them. This CDR3 contains 16 residues. Germline assignment: CDR1 PRHDT and CDR2 FYEKMQ (reference sequence).

The V gene is TRBV6-5, the J gene TRBJ2-5; TRBD2 might be the D (6 bases). Germline CDR1 MNHEY, CDR2 SVGAGI. V was pared by 0 bases and J by 11 bases, with 13 bases between. The CDR3 is 13 residues long. For the CDR3, the DNA is TGTGCCAGCAGTTACTCGGCGGGATTAGGGCAGTACTTC. As protein: CASSYSAGLGQYF.

The genes are TRBV28 and TRBJ2-7; TRBD2 agrees at 7 bases. The CDR3 is 16 amino acids. Germline assignment: CDR1 MDHEN and CDR2 SYDVKM. J gave up 6 bases and V 2 bases, and 13 bases lay outside the gene matches. The CDR3 coding sequence is TGTGCCAGCAGTTTACGCCTCTCGTCGCTAGCGGCCGAGCAGTACTTC. As protein: CASSLRLSSLAAEQYF.

This sequence joins TRBV4-1 and TRBJ2-1; 7 bases line up with TRBD2. This CDR3 is built from 18 residues. Trimming took 0 bases from V and 7 from J; bases not matched to a gene: 15. Germline CDR1 and CDR2: MGHRA and YSYEKL. CDR3 sequence reads: CASSQENELGGPGNEQFF. The CDR3 nucleotides read TGCGCCAGCAGCCAAGAGAATGAGTTGGGAGGGCCAGGGAATGAGCAGTTCTTC.

V usage is TRBV5-1 and J usage is TRBJ1-4; 7 bases map to TRBD1. This CDR3 comprises 13 residues. Unmatched junction bases numbered 2, after V lost 4 bases and J lost 5 bases. Per germline, CDR1 SGHRS and CDR2 YFSETQ. CDR3 bases: TGCGCCAGCAGCGAACAGGGGAATGAAAAACTGTTTTTT. This translates into CASSEQGNEKLFF.

J is TRBJ2-2 and V is TRBV7-8; perhaps TRBD1 as D (5 bases). The CDR3 is 16 residues long. Trimming removed 1 base from V and 4 bases from J, with 13 bases in between. CDR1 and CDR2 (germline): SGHVS, FQNEAQ. CDR3 amino acids: CASSLVLGQGTGELFF. Here the CDR3 DNA reads TGTGCCAGCAGCTTAGTTTTGGGTCAGGGCACCGGGGAGCTGTTTTTT.

V is TRBV2 and J is TRBJ2-1, with D possibly TRBD2 on 6 matching bases. Germline-derived CDR1 and CDR2 are SNHLY and FYNNEI. The CDR3 length is 13 residues. V shed 8 bases and J shed 8 bases, with 16 bases lying between them. The CDR3 coding sequence is TGTGCCAGCCCGGGGGTGATGGGCGATGAGCAGTTCTTC. It codes for CASPGVMGDEQFF.

The V gene is TRBV19, the J gene TRBJ1-6; 10 bases fit TRBD1. The junction had 6 bases not matched to a gene; V was cut back by 2 bases and J by 5 bases. The V gene's germline CDR1 is LNHDA and CDR2 SQIVND (reference sequence). CDR3 length: 17 amino acids. CDR3 protein: CASSIPTGGLNNSPLHF. The CDR3 DNA reads TGTGCCAGTAGTATACCGACAGGGGGCTTGAATAATTCACCCCTCCACTTT.

Only one count was recorded for this clone. V gene TRBV6-1 combines with J gene TRBJ1-5; no firm D call. V lost 3 bases and J 6 bases, leaving 15 bases between the germline ends. This CDR3 contains 15 residues. Germline CDR1 MNHNS, CDR2 SASEGT. CDR3 in amino acids: CASSEQVLFLQPQHF. CDR3 sequence (DNA): TGTGCCAGCAGTGAGCAGGTCCTATTCCTTCAGCCCCAGCATTTT.

This chain joins TRBV18 and TRBJ2-5, with D possibly matching TRBD2 (5 bases). The CDR3 consists of 15 residues. Trimming removed 3 bases at V and 0 bases at J, with 11 bases between. Per germline, CDR1 KGHSH and CDR2 LQKENI. Here the CDR3 reads CASSPTRVNQETQYF. Here the CDR3 DNA reads TGTGCCAGCTCACCTACGAGGGTTAACCAAGAGACCCAGTACTTC.

The chain has TRBV19 and TRBJ1-2; D might be TRBD1 (5 bases). Trimming took off 10 bases at V and 4 bases at J, with 16 bases between the two ends. Looked up from germline, CDR1 is LNHDA and CDR2 is SQIVND (reference sequence). There are 13 residues in the CDR3. CDR3 sequence (DNA): TGTGCCACCGACAGTGCCCCTTTCTATGGCTACACCTTC. It codes for CATDSAPFYGYTF. Using reference TRBV19 and TRBJ1-2 for the parts outside the CDR3, the full variable domain is DGGITQSPKYLFRKEGQNVTLSCEQNLNHDAMYWYRQDPGQGLRLIYYSQIVNDFQKGDIAEGYSVSREKKESFPLTVTSAQKNPTAFYLCATDSAPFYGYTFGSGTRLTVV.

The V gene is TRBV7-9, the J gene TRBJ2-1; TRBD1 is a possible D gene (5 bases). There are 13 residues in the CDR3. Germline assignment: CDR1 SEHNR and CDR2 FQNEAQ (reference sequence). The V gene lost 2 bases and the J gene lost 6 bases, with 8 bases spanning the gap. CDR3 in amino acids: CASSLRQRNEQFF. The CDR3 DNA follows: TGTGCCAGCAGCTTACGACAGCGCAATGAGCAGTTCTTC.

The V gene is TRBV5-1, the J gene TRBJ1-3; D is unclear. The germline CDR1 and CDR2 sequences are SGHRS and YFSETQ. V lost 4 bases to trimming and J lost 0 bases, with 11 bases between them. The CDR3 loop spans 15 amino acids. For the CDR3, the DNA is TGCGCCAGCAGCAGAGACGGGAGCTCTGGAAACACCATATATTTT. It translates to CASSRDGSSGNTIYF.

Written as DNA, the CDR3 is TGTGCCAGTAGTTCTCCGGGACAGGGGCACTCTGGGGCCAACGTCCTGACTTTC. It encodes CASSSPGQGHSGANVLTF. The genes are TRBV19 and TRBJ2-6, with 10 bases matching TRBD1. J was trimmed by 0 bases and V by 5 bases; bases with no gene match: 7. This CDR3 is built from 18 residues. CDR1 LNHDA and CDR2 SQIVND come from the germline V gene (reference sequence).

The chain employs TRBV19 and TRBJ1-5; D is perhaps TRBD1 (6 bases). The CDR3 covers 17 residues. The V gene's germline CDR1 is LNHDA and CDR2 SQIVND (reference sequence). Trimming shortened V by 4 bases and J by 3 bases, and 19 bases separated the two germline ends. This chain's CDR3 is CASSSRQDGPNNQPQHF. CDR3 coding DNA: TGTGCCAGTAGTAGTAGACAGGACGGTCCTAACAATCAGCCCCAGCATTTT.

The CDR3 here is CASSLSLRTGELFF. The CDR3 DNA reads TGTGCCAGCAGTTTATCATTGCGGACAGGGGAGCTGTTTTTT. J is TRBJ1-4 and V is TRBV27; D may be TRBD1 (5 bases). The DNA matches TRBJ2-2 better at its end, which makes the J call doubtful. CDR1 is MNHEY and CDR2 is SMNVEV in the germline V gene (reference sequence). This CDR3 has 14 residues.

The J gene is TRBJ2-7, the V gene TRBV7-6; D is uncertain. Looked up from germline, CDR1 is SGHVS and CDR2 is FNYEAQ. The CDR3 length is 13 residues. V was pared by 2 bases and J by 7 bases, with 12 bases between. CDR3 sequence (DNA): TGTGCCAGCAGCTTATCGGAACCGGGTGAGCAGTACTTC. This encodes CASSLSEPGEQYF.

The chain links TRBV11-2 to TRBJ1-5; 9 bases map to TRBD1. The CDR3 runs to 15 residues. V lost 3 bases to trimming and J lost 2 bases; unmatched junction nucleotides: 2. Looked up from germline, CDR1 is SGHAT and CDR2 is FQNNGV. The CDR3 here is CASSFGQGRNQPQHF. The CDR3 region has the DNA TGTGCCAGCAGCTTCGGACAGGGGCGCAATCAGCCCCAGCATTTT.

The chain employs TRBV15 and TRBJ2-1, with 10 nucleotides matching TRBD1. Germline values: CDR1 LNHNV, CDR2 YYDKDF (reference sequence). This CDR3 has 18 residues. Germline trimming cut 5 bases from V and 7 bases from J; bases unmatched to any gene: 17. CDR3 bases: TGTGCCACCAGCTCCGGGACAGGGGAATGGGCGATCAATAATGAGCAGTTCTTC. It yields the protein CATSSGTGEWAINNEQFF.

The chain couples TRBV2 to TRBJ2-7, with D tentatively TRBD1 (6 bases). V shed 6 bases and J shed 3 bases, with 15 bases lying between them. This CDR3 comprises 14 residues. CDR1 and CDR2 from the germline V gene are SNHLY and FYNNEI. The CDR3 DNA follows: TGTGCCAGCAGGGCCGGGACACAAATCTACGAGCAGTACTTC. Protein product: CASRAGTQIYEQYF.

V usage is TRBV9 and J usage is TRBJ2-3; D is undetermined. CDR1 and CDR2 (germline): SGDLS, YYNGEE. The CDR3 has 13 residues. Trimming removed 4 bases from V and 1 base from J, with 7 bases in between. The CDR3 loop is CASSLQGTDTQYF. Written as DNA, the CDR3 is TGTGCCAGCAGCCTCCAGGGCACAGATACGCAGTATTTT.

This clone appeared once. This same CDR3 is encoded by further DNA sequences in the sample. The rearrangement joins TRBV20-1 to TRBJ1-2; D not certain. Germline CDR1 and CDR2: DFQATT and SNEGSKA (reference sequence). The length of the CDR3 is 10 residues. V was clipped by 6 bases and J by 5 bases, with 7 bases between them. The CDR3 is CSAAEYGYTF. In DNA, the CDR3 is TGCAGTGCGGCAGAATATGGCTACACCTTC.

A note on this clone: Other nucleotide sequences in the sample specify the same CDR3. The chain has TRBV6-5 and TRBJ1-5; TRBD1 is a possible D gene (5 bases). This CDR3 is 13 amino acids long. CDR1 and CDR2 from the germline V gene are MNHEY and SVGAGI. Trimming pared 6 bases from V and 1 base from J, leaving 7 bases between. The CDR3 DNA reads TGTGCCAGCAGGGCAGGGAGCAATCAGCCCCAGCATTTT. Protein: CASRAGSNQPQHF.

The chain couples TRBV28 to TRBJ2-1, with 8 bases fitting TRBD1. V trimming: 5 bases; J trimming: 3 bases; junction bases outside the gene matches: 9. CDR1 and CDR2 (germline): MDHEN, SYDVKM. The CDR3 consists of 16 residues. CDR3 region: CASSHPQGQGYNEQFF. The CDR3 nucleotides read TGTGCCAGCAGTCACCCTCAAGGACAGGGCTACAATGAGCAGTTCTTC.

This sequence joins TRBV15 and TRBJ1-2; D ambiguous. Per the germline V gene, CDR1 is LNHNV and CDR2 is YYDKDF (reference sequence). The CDR3 has 12 residues. Trimming left V 4 bases short and J 2 bases short, with 5 bases between. For the CDR3, the DNA is TGTGCCACCAGCACGCAGAACTATGGCTACACCTTC. This encodes CATSTQNYGYTF. Supplemented by reference TRBV15 and TRBJ1-2, the full variable domain reads DAMVIQNPRYQVTQFGKPVTLSCSQTLNHNVMYWYQQKSSQAPKLLFHYYDKDFNNEADTPDNFQSRRPNTSFCFLDIRSPGLGDTAMYLCATSTQNYGYTFGSGTRLTVV.

The chain employs TRBV5-1 and TRBJ2-3, with D possibly being TRBD1 (6 bases). V was shortened by 5 bases and J by 0 bases, with 10 bases between the two germline ends. CDR3 length equals 14 residues. Germline loops: CDR1 SGHRS, CDR2 YFSETQ. The CDR3 is CASSVQGSTDTQYF. CDR3 sequence (DNA): TGCGCCAGCAGTGTGCAGGGGAGCACAGATACGCAGTATTTT. The whole variable domain, remainder taken from reference TRBV5-1 and TRBJ2-3, is KAGVTQTPRYLIKTRGQQVTLSCSPISGHRSVSWYQQTPGQGLQFLFEYFSETQRNKGNFPGRFSGRQFSNSRSEMNVSTLELGDSALYLCASSVQGSTDTQYFGPGTRLTVL.